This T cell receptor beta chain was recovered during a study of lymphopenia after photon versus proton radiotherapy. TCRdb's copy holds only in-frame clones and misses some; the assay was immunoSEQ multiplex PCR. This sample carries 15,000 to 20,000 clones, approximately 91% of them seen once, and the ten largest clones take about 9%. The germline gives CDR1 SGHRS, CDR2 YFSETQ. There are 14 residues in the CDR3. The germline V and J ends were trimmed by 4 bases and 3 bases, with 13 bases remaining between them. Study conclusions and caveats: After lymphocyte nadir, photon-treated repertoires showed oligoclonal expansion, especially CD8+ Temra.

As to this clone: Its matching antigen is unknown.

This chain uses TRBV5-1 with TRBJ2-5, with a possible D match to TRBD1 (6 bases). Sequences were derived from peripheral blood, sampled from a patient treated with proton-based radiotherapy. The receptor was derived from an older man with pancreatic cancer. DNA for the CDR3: TGCGCCAGCAGCCTATCGGGACAAGAAGAGACCCAGTACTTC. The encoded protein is CASSLSGQEETQYF.